This T cell receptor (beta chain) was found in a study of blood T cells in healthy people across ages. The study drew donors from healthy Caucasian individuals in Russia aged about 6 to 90. It was roughly 10 milliliters of peripheral blood that were drawn from each donor. Per-sample yields of isolated PBMCs were at least 6 million. PCR was performed a second time for about 6 to 12 cycles using a sample-barcoded 5' primer and a J-beta primer mix. TCRdb called the 5' RACE reads again in MiXCR, with one record for every CDR3 protein. In the table there are roughly 800,000 distinct CDR3 sequences, roughly 60% of which are singletons. General study points: A conclusive naive versus antigen-experienced comparison was prevented by the unsorted PBMCs.

About this clonotype itself: The antigen is undetermined.

Germline CDR1 and CDR2: MGHDK and SYGVNS. The length of the CDR3 is 13 residues. Between the trimmed V and J ends, which lost 3 bases and 9 bases, there was a span of 15 bases. This chain joins TRBV25-1 and TRBJ2-7; D gene ambiguous. The TCR sequence derives from a young man in good health. The sample comprised blood. The CDR3 DNA is TGTGCCAGCAGTGATTCGGTCGGACCGCGGCAGTACTTC. As protein: CASSDSVGPRQYF.